This T cell receptor (beta chain) was identified in a study of control samples from healthy donors and cancer patients. Sequenced by immunoSEQ multiplex PCR; TCRdb stores in-frame clones only, minus some. The sample contains about 99,000 clones, about 89% of which appear only once. CDR1 is KGHDR, CDR2 SFDVKD, per germline. The CDR3 spans 12 residues. Between the trimmed V and J ends, which lost 6 bases and 1 base, there was a span of 5 bases. The V gene is TRBV24-1, the J gene TRBJ1-1; D unresolved. The sequence was obtained from a man in his 60s with lung cancer. The sequencing sample was made of PBMCs. CDR3 nucleotides: TGTGCCACCAGTACTACGAACACTGAAGCTTTCTTT. It translates to CATSTTNTEAFF.